This is a list of T cell receptor beta chains from one sample in a study of T cell changes during pregnancy in multiple sclerosis. Method: immunoSEQ multiplex PCR; TCRdb's copy keeps in-frame clones and lacks some. The sample yields 25,000 to 35,000 clones, 70% to 90% seen once. The sample was CD4+ T cells from peripheral blood mononuclear cells, taken in the first trimester of pregnancy. The receptors shown here come from a female donor in good health, enrolled as a control in a pregnancy study. Each CDR3 is given with its conserved first and last residue. Fields, in order: clone size, D gene, J gene, V gene, CDR3 protein, CDR3 DNA. D genes are given only for firm matches. Size values are once, few and many counts, or a class for expanded clones, and some rows have none.

clone_size: .
d_call: .
j_call: TRBJ2-7
v_call: TRBV7-8
cdr3_aa: CASSHQSSSYEQYF
cdr3_nt: TGTGCCAGCAGCCATCAGTCCAGTTCCTACGAGCAGTACTTC

clone_size: .
d_call: .
j_call: TRBJ1-2
v_call: TRBV21-1
cdr3_aa: CASRKGSRGLYGSYTF
cdr3_nt: TGTGCCAGCAGGAAGGGGTCTAGGGGGCTCTATGGTAGCTACACCTTC

clone_size: once
d_call: .
j_call: TRBJ1-1
v_call: TRBV5-4
cdr3_aa: CASRSGRLQTEAFF
cdr3_nt: TGTGCCAGCAGGAGTGGGCGCCTTCAGACTGAAGCTTTCTTT

clone_size: .
d_call: .
j_call: TRBJ2-2
v_call: TRBV5-6
cdr3_aa: CATVAGGTGELFF
cdr3_nt: TGTGCCACAGTGGCAGGTGGAACCGGGGAGCTGTTTTTT

clone_size: .
d_call: .
j_call: TRBJ1-2
v_call: TRBV19
cdr3_aa: CASSIRAGHGYTF
cdr3_nt: TGTGCCAGTAGTATCAGGGCCGGGCATGGCTACACCTTC

clone_size: few
d_call: TRBD1
j_call: TRBJ2-7
v_call: TRBV5-1
cdr3_aa: CASSPPTGAYEQYF
cdr3_nt: TGCGCCAGCAGCCCCCCGACAGGGGCGTACGAGCAGTACTTC

clone_size: .
d_call: TRBD1
j_call: TRBJ1-2
v_call: TRBV5-4
cdr3_aa: CASSPDRTGYGYTF
cdr3_nt: TGTGCCAGCAGCCCCGACCGGACAGGGTATGGCTACACCTTC

clone_size: .
d_call: .
j_call: TRBJ2-1
v_call: TRBV27
cdr3_aa: CASSPRGLSEQFF
cdr3_nt: TGTGCCAGCAGCCCCCGAGGGCTTAGCGAGCAGTTCTTC

clone_size: .
d_call: .
j_call: TRBJ2-7
v_call: TRBV18
cdr3_aa: CASSPPSQISYEQYF
cdr3_nt: TGTGCCAGCTCACCACCGTCACAGATCTCCTACGAGCAGTACTTC

clone_size: once
d_call: .
j_call: TRBJ2-3
v_call: TRBV5-1
cdr3_aa: CASKGSGDRTDTQYF
cdr3_nt: TGCGCCAGCAAGGGTTCCGGGGATCGCACAGATACGCAGTATTTT

clone_size: .
d_call: TRBD2
j_call: TRBJ2-5
v_call: TRBV7-2
cdr3_aa: CASSPFRGGGAQETQYF
cdr3_nt: TGTGCCAGCAGCCCCTTCAGGGGCGGGGGGGCCCAAGAGACCCAGTACTTC

clone_size: .
d_call: .
j_call: TRBJ2-5
v_call: TRBV19
cdr3_aa: CACSAGGETQYF
cdr3_nt: TGTGCCTGCTCCGCGGGTGGTGAGACCCAGTACTTC

clone_size: .
d_call: TRBD1
j_call: TRBJ1-4
v_call: TRBV6-5
cdr3_aa: CASSDRGLEEKLFF
cdr3_nt: TGTGCCAGCAGTGACAGGGGCTTGGAGGAAAAACTGTTTTTT

clone_size: .
d_call: .
j_call: TRBJ2-7
v_call: TRBV6-6
cdr3_aa: CASSYDRDLYEQYF
cdr3_nt: TGTGCCAGCAGTTACGACAGAGACCTCTACGAGCAGTACTTC

clone_size: .
d_call: TRBD2
j_call: TRBJ2-5
v_call: TRBV4-3
cdr3_aa: CASSQDWTSGQETQYF
cdr3_nt: TGCGCCAGCAGCCAAGATTGGACTAGCGGGCAAGAGACCCAGTACTTC

clone_size: medium-sized
d_call: TRBD1
j_call: TRBJ1-2
v_call: TRBV9
cdr3_aa: CASSPRQGIYGYTF
cdr3_nt: TGTGCCAGCAGCCCTCGACAGGGGATATATGGCTACACCTTC

clone_size: .
d_call: .
j_call: TRBJ2-2
v_call: TRBV4-1
cdr3_aa: CASSHGGQGTGELFF
cdr3_nt: TGCGCCAGCAGCCACGGGGGGCAGGGCACCGGGGAGCTGTTTTTT

clone_size: few
d_call: .
j_call: TRBJ1-5
v_call: TRBV27
cdr3_aa: CASPGRVNQPQHF
cdr3_nt: TGTGCCAGCCCGGGGAGGGTGAATCAGCCCCAGCATTTT

clone_size: .
d_call: TRBD1
j_call: TRBJ2-5
v_call: TRBV9
cdr3_aa: CASSVVQGGQETQYF
cdr3_nt: TGTGCCAGCAGCGTAGTACAGGGGGGTCAAGAGACCCAGTACTTC

clone_size: .
d_call: TRBD1
j_call: TRBJ1-5
v_call: TRBV5-6
cdr3_aa: CASSFRGQADQPQHF
cdr3_nt: TGTGCCAGCAGCTTCCGGGGACAGGCCGATCAGCCCCAGCATTTT

clone_size: .
d_call: .
j_call: TRBJ1-1
v_call: TRBV7-2
cdr3_aa: CASSPGSSRTEAFF
cdr3_nt: TGTGCCAGCAGCCCCGGTAGCTCCCGAACTGAAGCTTTCTTT

clone_size: .
d_call: TRBD1
j_call: TRBJ2-2
v_call: TRBV5-1
cdr3_aa: CASSQGQGDTGELFF
cdr3_nt: TGCGCCAGCAGCCAGGGACAGGGAGACACCGGGGAGCTGTTTTTT

clone_size: .
d_call: TRBD1
j_call: TRBJ1-2
v_call: TRBV5-4
cdr3_aa: CASRRGGGRVGYTF
cdr3_nt: TGTGCCAGTCGCCGAGGGGGCGGGCGTGTAGGCTACACCTTC

clone_size: once
d_call: .
j_call: TRBJ1-5
v_call: TRBV21-1
cdr3_aa: CASTPQGTDRVLDQPQHF
cdr3_nt: TGTGCCAGCACCCCGCAGGGTACAGATAGGGTCCTGGATCAGCCCCAGCATTTT

clone_size: .
d_call: .
j_call: TRBJ1-1
v_call: TRBV15
cdr3_aa: CATSGGGSETEAFF
cdr3_nt: TGTGCCACCAGCGGCGGAGGGTCGGAAACTGAAGCTTTCTTT

clone_size: once
d_call: .
j_call: TRBJ2-5
v_call: TRBV29-1
cdr3_aa: CSGGIFAGALQETQYF
cdr3_nt: TGCAGCGGTGGAATATTTGCGGGGGCCCTCCAAGAGACCCAGTACTTC

clone_size: few
d_call: .
j_call: TRBJ1-2
v_call: TRBV30
cdr3_aa: CAWSGTHGYTF
cdr3_nt: TGTGCCTGGAGTGGGACTCATGGCTACACCTTC

clone_size: once
d_call: .
j_call: TRBJ2-3
v_call: TRBV5-4
cdr3_aa: CASSPKDYTDTQYF
cdr3_nt: TGTGCCAGCAGCCCCAAGGACTACACAGATACGCAGTATTTT

clone_size: once
d_call: .
j_call: TRBJ1-2
v_call: TRBV4-3
cdr3_aa: CASSQDSRNYGYTF
cdr3_nt: TGCGCCAGCAGCCAAGATTCCCGGAACTATGGCTACACCTTC

clone_size: few
d_call: TRBD2
j_call: TRBJ2-3
v_call: TRBV15
cdr3_aa: CATSGGLAGRPDTQYF
cdr3_nt: TGTGCCACCAGCGGTGGACTAGCGGGGCGCCCAGATACGCAGTATTTT

clone_size: .
d_call: .
j_call: TRBJ1-1
v_call: TRBV7-2
cdr3_aa: CASSLAGAATEAFF
cdr3_nt: TGTGCCAGCAGCTTAGCAGGGGCAGCGACTGAAGCTTTCTTT

clone_size: .
d_call: TRBD2
j_call: TRBJ2-1
v_call: TRBV19
cdr3_aa: CASSIEGVGGSSYNEQFF
cdr3_nt: TGTGCCAGTAGTATAGAGGGGGTCGGGGGGAGCTCCTACAATGAGCAGTTCTTC

clone_size: once
d_call: .
j_call: TRBJ1-4
v_call: TRBV2
cdr3_aa: CASIYRADEKLFF
cdr3_nt: TGTGCCAGCATTTACAGGGCCGATGAAAAACTGTTTTTT

clone_size: .
d_call: TRBD1
j_call: TRBJ1-2
v_call: TRBV18
cdr3_aa: CASSPTNSRDSKNYGYTF
cdr3_nt: TGTGCCAGCTCACCGACGAATTCCCGGGACAGCAAAAACTATGGCTACACCTTC

clone_size: .
d_call: .
j_call: TRBJ2-3
v_call: TRBV7-3
cdr3_aa: CASSLSRRWDTQYF
cdr3_nt: TGTGCCAGCAGCTTAAGCCGGCGGTGGGATACGCAGTATTTT

clone_size: few
d_call: TRBD2
j_call: TRBJ2-3
v_call: TRBV4-1
cdr3_aa: CASSRSVHLIAGGLSDTQYF
cdr3_nt: TGCGCCAGCAGCCGATCGGTCCATTTAATAGCGGGGGGGCTGTCAGATACGCAGTATTTT

clone_size: .
d_call: .
j_call: TRBJ1-5
v_call: TRBV19
cdr3_aa: CASGGTFSRNQPQHF
cdr3_nt: TGTGCCAGCGGGGGGACTTTCTCTCGGAATCAGCCCCAGCATTTT

clone_size: .
d_call: .
j_call: TRBJ1-4
v_call: TRBV11-2
cdr3_aa: CASSLVDQGSQKLFF
cdr3_nt: TGTGCCAGCAGCTTAGTGGATCAGGGGAGCCAAAAACTGTTTTTT

clone_size: .
d_call: TRBD1
j_call: TRBJ1-5
v_call: TRBV11-2
cdr3_aa: CASSPGTGGNQPQHF
cdr3_nt: TGTGCCAGCAGCCCGGGGACAGGGGGCAATCAGCCCCAGCATTTT

clone_size: .
d_call: .
j_call: TRBJ2-3
v_call: TRBV13
cdr3_aa: CASSFGRDTQYF
cdr3_nt: TGTGCCAGCAGCTTCGGCAGGGATACGCAGTATTTT

clone_size: .
d_call: .
j_call: TRBJ2-6
v_call: TRBV2
cdr3_aa: CASSLPGVGANVLTF
cdr3_nt: TGTGCCAGCAGCCTTCCAGGGGTTGGGGCCAACGTCCTGACTTTC

clone_size: .
d_call: .
j_call: TRBJ1-1
v_call: TRBV4-1
cdr3_aa: CASSQGRGGASEAFF
cdr3_nt: TGCGCCAGCAGCCAGGGGAGAGGAGGTGCCTCTGAAGCTTTCTTT

clone_size: .
d_call: TRBD1
j_call: TRBJ2-2
v_call: TRBV5-1
cdr3_aa: CASSFQGVKNTGELFF
cdr3_nt: TGCGCCAGCAGCTTCCAGGGGGTAAAGAACACCGGGGAGCTGTTTTTT

clone_size: .
d_call: TRBD1
j_call: TRBJ1-2
v_call: TRBV30
cdr3_aa: CAWSEGADYGYTF
cdr3_nt: TGTGCCTGGAGTGAGGGGGCAGACTATGGCTACACCTTC

clone_size: .
d_call: .
j_call: TRBJ2-1
v_call: TRBV20-1
cdr3_aa: CSASFSLRQFF
cdr3_nt: TGCAGTGCTAGTTTTTCCTTGAGGCAGTTCTTC

clone_size: once
d_call: .
j_call: TRBJ2-1
v_call: TRBV27
cdr3_aa: CASSRSGTHSYNEQFF
cdr3_nt: TGTGCCAGCAGTCGTTCCGGGACTCACTCCTACAATGAGCAGTTCTTC

clone_size: .
d_call: TRBD1
j_call: TRBJ2-7
v_call: TRBV19
cdr3_aa: CASSTGGLPLYEQYF
cdr3_nt: TGTGCCAGTAGTACAGGGGGTTTACCCCTATACGAGCAGTACTTC

clone_size: .
d_call: TRBD1
j_call: TRBJ1-2
v_call: TRBV5-4
cdr3_aa: CASSSAGQNNYGYTF
cdr3_nt: TGTGCCAGCAGCTCCGCGGGACAGAATAACTATGGCTACACCTTC

clone_size: .
d_call: TRBD1
j_call: TRBJ2-7
v_call: TRBV6-1
cdr3_aa: CASSPGQNNEQYF
cdr3_nt: TGTGCCAGCAGTCCGGGACAGAACAACGAGCAGTACTTC

clone_size: .
d_call: TRBD2
j_call: TRBJ2-7
v_call: TRBV6-5
cdr3_aa: CASSLSGGYEQYF
cdr3_nt: TGTGCCAGCAGTTTAAGCGGGGGCTACGAGCAGTACTTC

clone_size: once
d_call: .
j_call: TRBJ2-3
v_call: TRBV7-2
cdr3_aa: CASSLGGRWIDTQYF
cdr3_nt: TGTGCCAGCAGCTTAGGGGGCAGGTGGATTGATACGCAGTATTTT

clone_size: .
d_call: .
j_call: TRBJ2-4
v_call: TRBV7-8
cdr3_aa: CASSPPAVGKNIQYF
cdr3_nt: TGTGCCAGCAGCCCACCGGCGGTGGGCAAAAACATTCAGTACTTC

clone_size: .
d_call: TRBD2
j_call: TRBJ2-5
v_call: TRBV7-3
cdr3_aa: CASSLTGGSGVAWGQETQYF
cdr3_nt: TGTGCCAGCAGCTTAACGGGGGGTAGCGGGGTGGCCTGGGGCCAAGAGACCCAGTACTTC